A single sample is the source of the 20 T cell receptor beta chains below, sequenced in a study of control samples from healthy donors and cancer patients (dated by TCRdb to about 2020). The library was built by means of the immunoSEQ multiplex PCR assay. Entries here come from immuneACCESS through TCRdb and include only in-frame sequences with V and J called. Some clones fail to appear in such tables; in the studies checked, an unresolved V gene covers under half of the shortfall, and the cause of the remainder is unknown. Present in this sample are nearly 200,000 clones, about 90% of which were seen just once. The leading ten clones occupy less than 2% of the sample. The sequenced sample consisted of blood. The receptors originated from a man aged 25-45 years in good health.

The V call is TRBV19, the J call TRBJ2-2; 10 nucleotides line up with TRBD2. Germline CDR1 is LNHDA and CDR2 is SQIVND (reference sequence). V shed 0 bases, J shed 4 bases, and the junction held 2 bases outside the gene matches. CDR3 length equals 16 residues. The CDR3 sequence is CASSIEPSGGTGELFF. DNA of the CDR3: TGTGCCAGTAGTATAGAGCCTAGCGGGGGCACCGGGGAGCTGTTTTTT. Complete variable domain (other parts from reference TRBV19 and TRBJ2-2): DGGITQSPKYLFRKEGQNVTLSCEQNLNHDAMYWYRQDPGQGLRLIYYSQIVNDFQKGDIAEGYSVSREKKESFPLTVTSAQKNPTAFYLCASSIEPSGGTGELFFGEGSRLTVL.

V gene TRBV7-3 combines with J gene TRBJ1-5, with D unresolved. The CDR3 is made up of 13 amino acids. V gave up 5 bases and J gave up 7 bases, with 12 bases separating them. The germline CDR1 and CDR2 sequences are SGHTA and FQGTGA. The CDR3 coding sequence is TGTGCCAGCAGCGCTGGGGTCGGGCAGCCCCAGCATTTT. This codes for CASSAGVGQPQHF.

The J gene is TRBJ1-1, the V gene TRBV12-3 or TRBV12-4; no clear D gene. CDR3 length: 12 amino acids. Trimming left V 8 bases short and J 1 base short, with 8 bases between. The CDR3 nucleotides are TGTGCCAGCGGGGAGGAGAACACTGAAGCTTTCTTT. It specifies CASGEENTEAFF.

The genes are TRBV19 and TRBJ1-2, with a tentative D call TRBD1 (5 bases). Germline V gene sequence: CDR1 LNHDA, CDR2 SQIVND (reference sequence). Trimming cost V 4 bases and J 4 bases, with 13 bases left between them. This CDR3 spans 14 amino acids. CDR3 loop: CASSRDWASYGYTF. The CDR3 nucleotides read TGTGCCAGTAGTAGGGACTGGGCGAGCTATGGCTACACCTTC.

The V gene is TRBV7-9, the J gene TRBJ1-1, with D possibly TRBD1 on 6 matching bases. Germline-derived CDR1 and CDR2 are SEHNR and FQNEAQ (reference sequence). The CDR3 runs to 15 residues. Trimming removed 5 bases from V and 0 bases from J, with 13 bases in between. The CDR3 DNA reads as TGTGCCAGCAGCCTCACACAGGGCATGAACACTGAAGCTTTCTTT. It yields the protein CASSLTQGMNTEAFF. The full variable domain, in which reference TRBV7-9 and TRBJ1-1 provide the parts outside the CDR3, is DTGVSQNPRHKITKRGQNVTFRCDPISEHNRLYWYRQTLGQGPEFLTYFQNEAQLEKSRLLSDRFSAERPKGSFSTLEIQRTEQGDSAMYLCASSLTQGMNTEAFFGQGTRLTVV.

The gene calls are TRBV12-3 or TRBV12-4 and TRBJ1-4; unclear D gene. This CDR3 comprises 11 residues. Between the trimmed V and J ends, which lost 3 bases and 7 bases, there was a span of 3 bases. The CDR3 nucleotides read TGTGCCAGCAGTTTCGGTGAAAAACTGTTTTTT. Amino acid sequence: CASSFGEKLFF.

This clone came up many times. The chain links TRBV7-9 to TRBJ1-2; the D is unclear. The CDR3 totals 12 residues. The germline V gene has CDR1 SEHNR and CDR2 FQNEAQ (reference sequence). V was pared by 1 base and J by 6 bases, with 6 bases between. CDR3 sequence reads: CASSLDLDGYTF. CDR3 nucleotide sequence: TGTGCCAGCAGCTTAGATCTGGATGGCTACACCTTC.

This chain links TRBV19 with TRBJ1-6; D is possibly TRBD1 (5 bases). Germline loops: CDR1 LNHDA, CDR2 SQIVND (reference sequence). The CDR3 runs 15 residues. Trimming shortened V by 5 bases and J by 6 bases, and 14 bases separated the two germline ends. The CDR3 loop reads CASSPGPTGNSPLHF. The CDR3 nucleotides are TGTGCCAGTAGTCCGGGACCCACGGGTAATTCACCCCTCCACTTT.

This chain uses TRBV7-2 with TRBJ2-2; D could derive from TRBD1 or TRBD2 (7 bases each). Germline CDR1 and CDR2: SGHTA and FQGNSA. This CDR3 region has 16 residues. V shed 4 bases and J shed 7 bases, with 19 bases lying between them. The CDR3: CASSSPARGGVGELFF. The CDR3 DNA sequence: TGTGCCAGCAGCTCCCCAGCCAGGGGGGGGGTCGGGGAGCTGTTTTTT.

This chain uses TRBV6-1 with TRBJ2-7; D not resolved. Germline assignment: CDR1 MNHNS and CDR2 SASEGT. V was cut by 1 base and J by 2 bases, with 9 bases left in between. The CDR3 has 14 residues. Here the CDR3 reads CASSEVNLPYEQYF. The CDR3 region has the DNA TGTGCCAGCAGTGAAGTGAATTTACCCTACGAGCAGTACTTC.

The V gene is TRBV19, the J gene TRBJ1-6; 10 bases align to TRBD1. The CDR3 extends over 14 amino acids. Germline V gene data show CDR1 as LNHDA and CDR2 as SQIVND (reference sequence). Trimming cost V 3 bases and J 9 bases; bases outside gene matches: 2. The chain's CDR3 is CASSMGTGVSPLHF. CDR3 in DNA: TGTGCCAGTAGTATGGGGACAGGGGTTTCACCCCTCCACTTT.

The chain combines TRBV2 with TRBJ2-2; D not resolved. CDR3 length: 14 residues. V lost 7 bases and J lost 0, with 9 bases in between. Germline V lookup: CDR1 SNHLY, CDR2 FYNNEI. The CDR3 nucleotides are TGTGCCAGCAACCAAGGCGCGAACACCGGGGAGCTGTTTTTT. Translating it yields CASNQGANTGELFF.

The V and J genes are TRBV6-1 and TRBJ2-3; D is undetermined. This CDR3 spans 13 amino acids. Germline V gene sequence: CDR1 MNHNS, CDR2 SASEGT. Between the trimmed V and J ends, which lost 3 bases and 0 bases, there was a span of 4 bases. The CDR3 protein is CASSELSTDTQYF. CDR3 sequence (DNA): TGTGCCAGCAGTGAGCTGAGCACAGATACGCAGTATTTT.

This clone has just a few counts. The chain employs TRBV5-1 and TRBJ2-3; 11 nucleotides line up with TRBD2. The germline CDR1 and CDR2 sequences are SGHRS and YFSETQ. The length of the CDR3 is 18 residues. V trimming: 0 bases; J trimming: 1 base; junction bases outside the gene matches: 7. CDR3 amino acids: CASSLVTSGIIRTDTQYF. As DNA, the CDR3 is TGCGCCAGCAGCTTGGTGACTAGCGGGATAATACGCACAGATACGCAGTATTTT.

With regard to this clone: Other DNA sequences in this sample translate to the same CDR3. The V and J genes are TRBV7-9 and TRBJ2-2, with unresolved D. The ends were cut back, 6 bases at V and 5 bases at J, with 10 bases in the middle. CDR3 size: 13 residues. The germline CDR1 and CDR2 sequences are SEHNR and FQNEAQ (reference sequence). As DNA, the CDR3 is TGTGCCAGCAGTCTCCGCTTAACCGGGGAGCTGTTTTTT. Encoded protein: CASSLRLTGELFF. Combining the CDR3 with reference TRBV7-9 and TRBJ2-2 gives the whole variable domain DTGVSQNPRHKITKRGQNVTFRCDPISEHNRLYWYRQTLGQGPEFLTYFQNEAQLEKSRLLSDRFSAERPKGSFSTLEIQRTEQGDSAMYLCASSLRLTGELFFGEGSRLTVL.

The chain carries TRBV27 and TRBJ1-1; no clear D gene. V was pared by 5 bases and J by 1 base, with 8 bases between. This CDR3 region has 13 residues. The germline gives CDR1 MNHEY, CDR2 SMNVEV (reference sequence). This CDR3 is CASSPNKNTEAFF. CDR3 bases: TGTGCCAGCAGTCCTAATAAGAACACTGAAGCTTTCTTT.

This clone was detected only once. The gene calls are TRBV9 and TRBJ2-1; no definite D call. There are 11 residues in the CDR3. Germline V gene sequence: CDR1 SGDLS, CDR2 YYNGEE. The V end was cut by 8 bases, the J end by 6 bases, with 9 bases between. CDR3 amino acids: CASSPGNEQFF. The CDR3 region has the DNA TGTGCCAGTTCCCCAGGCAATGAGCAGTTCTTC.

This clone is a singleton in its sample. The chain has TRBV9 and TRBJ2-2; no clear D gene. V lost 0 bases and J lost 8, with 8 bases in between. CDR1 SGDLS and CDR2 YYNGEE come from the germline V gene. CDR3 length: 13 residues. The CDR3 sequence: CASSVVSGGELFF. For the CDR3, the DNA is TGTGCCAGCAGCGTAGTGTCCGGGGGGGAGCTGTTTTTT.

Only one count was recorded for this clone. The chain carries TRBV5-4 and TRBJ2-7, with a weak D call TRBD1 (5 bases). The CDR3 consists of 15 residues. Germline V gives CDR1 SGHNT, CDR2 YYREEE (reference sequence). The V gene lost 0 bases and the J gene lost 5 bases, with 15 bases spanning the gap. The CDR3 DNA follows: TGTGCCAGCAGCTTGGAAGGGGTAGGCAATAACGAGCAGTACTTC. Amino acids: CASSLEGVGNNEQYF.

This chain joins TRBV11-2 and TRBJ2-7; 8 positions agree with TRBD1. Germline CDR1 and CDR2: SGHAT and FQNNGV. V lost 4 bases, J lost 2 bases, and 7 bases stayed unmatched. There are 15 residues in the CDR3. The chain's CDR3 is CASSSWTGTPYEQYF. The CDR3 bases are TGTGCCAGCAGCTCGTGGACAGGGACGCCCTACGAGCAGTACTTC.